This T cell receptor beta chain emerged from a study of blood T cell repertoires in COVID-19. The wider study: Some COVID-19 samples were acute and others convalescent; all came from the United States, Italy and Spain. PBMCs, B-cell-depleted T cells, or T cells were the source of the cDNA or gDNA that made up the material.

Sequenced by immunoSEQ multiplex PCR; TCRdb stores in-frame clones only, minus some. This sample yields 300,000 to 400,000 clones, of which almost 85% are seen a single time; approximately 7.5% belongs to the top ten. The V end lost 5 bases, the J end lost 5 bases, and 5 bases lay between the germline ends. This CDR3 is 11 amino acids long. The receptor comes from a human donor in a cohort sampled during active COVID-19. The sample taken for sequencing was peripheral blood. The chain carries TRBV12-3 or TRBV12-4 and TRBJ2-3; D unresolved. The CDR3 protein is CASSEQDTQYF. Here the CDR3 DNA reads TGTGCCAGCAGTGAGCAAGATACGCAGTATTTT.